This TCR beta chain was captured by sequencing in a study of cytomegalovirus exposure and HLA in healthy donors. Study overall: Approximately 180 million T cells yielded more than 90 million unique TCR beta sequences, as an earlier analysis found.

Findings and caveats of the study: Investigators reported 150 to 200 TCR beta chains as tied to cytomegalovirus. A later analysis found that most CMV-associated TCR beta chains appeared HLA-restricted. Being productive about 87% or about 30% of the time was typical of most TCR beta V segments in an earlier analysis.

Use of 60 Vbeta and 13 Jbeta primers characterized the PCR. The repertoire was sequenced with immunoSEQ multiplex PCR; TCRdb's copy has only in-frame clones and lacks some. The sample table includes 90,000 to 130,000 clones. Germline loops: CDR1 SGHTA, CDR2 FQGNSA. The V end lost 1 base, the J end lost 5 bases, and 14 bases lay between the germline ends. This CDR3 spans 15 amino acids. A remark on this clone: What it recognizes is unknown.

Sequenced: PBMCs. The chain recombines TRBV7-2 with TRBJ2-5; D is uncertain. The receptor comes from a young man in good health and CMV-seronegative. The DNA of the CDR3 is TGTGCCAGCAGCTTAGTTCCGGGTTCCACGGAGACCCAGTACTTC. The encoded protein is CASSLVPGSTETQYF.